Listed below are T cell receptor beta chains from one sample, sequenced in a study of cytomegalovirus exposure and HLA in healthy donors. Data came from immunoSEQ multiplex PCR; TCRdb stores just in-frame clones and leaves some out. The table has some 170,000 clones, under 90% seen once. Specimen: PBMCs. The receptor set was obtained from a man aged 25 to 45 in good health and CMV-seronegative. The CDR3 runs from the conserved cysteine through the conserved F or W. Each record gives: clone size, J gene, V gene, D gene, CDR3 protein, CDR3 DNA. D genes are given only for firm matches. The size field is filled for only some rows; it gives once, few, many or a size class.

-,TRBJ1-4,TRBV28,-,CASSPGGTNEKLFF,TGTGCCAGCAGTCCGGGGGGAACTAATGAAAAACTGTTTTTT
-,TRBJ2-7,TRBV7-2,-,CASNPGASSYEQYF,TGTGCCAGCAACCCCGGAGCCTCAAGCTACGAGCAGTACTTC
-,TRBJ2-7,TRBV5-4,TRBD1,CASSLPGTGGYEQYF,TGTGCCAGCAGCCTTCCCGGGACAGGGGGCTACGAGCAGTACTTC
once,TRBJ2-2,TRBV4-1,TRBD2,CASRGGGTGELFF,TGCGCCAGCCGGGGGGGTGGCACCGGGGAGCTGTTTTTT
-,TRBJ2-1,TRBV28,TRBD2,CASSQTSGGINEQFF,TGTGCCAGCAGTCAGACTAGCGGGGGGATCAATGAGCAGTTCTTC
-,TRBJ2-2,TRBV7-2,TRBD1,CASSFTGGNTGELFF,TGTGCCAGCAGCTTCACAGGGGGGAACACCGGGGAGCTGTTTTTT
-,TRBJ2-2,TRBV29-1,-,CSASRGGGGTGELFF,TGCAGCGCTTCGCGGGGTGGGGGAGGCACCGGGGAGCTGTTTTTT
-,TRBJ2-7,TRBV9,-,CASSVGVGGEQYF,TGTGCCAGCAGCGTAGGAGTGGGAGGCGAGCAGTACTTC
once,TRBJ2-1,TRBV7-8,TRBD1,CAVARVRDRPNEQFF,TGTGCCGTGGCTAGAGTCCGGGACAGGCCCAATGAGCAGTTCTTC
few,TRBJ2-3,TRBV28,TRBD1,CASKRTGGTDTQYF,TGTGCCAGCAAAAGGACAGGGGGCACAGATACGCAGTATTTT
once,TRBJ2-7,TRBV5-1,-,CASSLDSGQRKYEQYF,TGCGCCAGCAGCTTGGATTCAGGGCAAAGAAAATACGAGCAGTACTTC
-,TRBJ1-1,TRBV5-1,TRBD1,CASSDRDRGMNTEAFF,TGCGCCAGCAGCGACCGGGACAGGGGCATGAACACTGAAGCTTTCTTT
-,TRBJ2-7,TRBV9,-,CASSVGSSYEQYF,TGTGCCAGCAGCGTGGGCAGCTCCTACGAGCAGTACTTC
-,TRBJ2-1,TRBV4-1,TRBD2,CASSRLGLAYNEQFF,TGCGCCAGCAGTCGCCTCGGACTAGCCTACAATGAGCAGTTCTTC
-,TRBJ1-2,TRBV7-9,TRBD1,CASSTAAGQGGIGYTF,TGTGCCAGCAGCACCGCGGCGGGACAGGGGGGAATTGGCTACACCTTC
-,TRBJ2-1,TRBV7-9,-,CASQPVENEQFF,TGTGCCAGCCAGCCCGTGGAGAATGAGCAGTTCTTC
-,TRBJ1-1,TRBV19,TRBD1,CASSPLGQVGTEAFF,TGTGCCAGTAGTCCCCTCGGACAGGTCGGCACTGAAGCTTTCTTT
-,TRBJ2-3,TRBV5-4,-,CASSGGGSFSSDTQYF,TGTGCCAGCAGTGGGGGGGGCTCCTTTAGTTCAGATACGCAGTATTTT
-,TRBJ2-5,TRBV27,-,CASSNSETQYF,TGTGCCAGCTCTAACTCAGAGACCCAGTACTTC
-,TRBJ2-7,TRBV2,-,CASRGAYEQYF,TGTGCCAGCAGAGGAGCTTACGAGCAGTACTTC
-,TRBJ2-5,TRBV27,-,CASSKTGRETQYF,TGTGCCAGCAGTAAGACAGGCAGAGAGACCCAGTACTTC
-,TRBJ1-5,TRBV6-5,TRBD1,CASSYSMDRVEPQHF,TGTGCCAGCAGTTACTCAATGGACAGGGTGGAGCCCCAGCATTTT
-,TRBJ2-2,TRBV27,TRBD1,CASSPTGAWELFF,TGTGCCAGCAGTCCTACAGGGGCCTGGGAGCTGTTTTTT
-,TRBJ2-7,TRBV6-5,-,CASSYSEGSEQYF,TGTGCCAGCAGTTACTCGGAGGGGAGCGAGCAGTACTTC
-,TRBJ2-2,TRBV9,TRBD2,CASSASGVGTGELFF,TGTGCCAGCAGCGCTAGCGGAGTGGGGACCGGGGAGCTGTTTTTT
-,TRBJ2-1,TRBV5-1,-,CASHFGGPPNEQFF,TGCGCCAGCCACTTCGGGGGGCCCCCCAATGAGCAGTTCTTC
-,TRBJ2-1,TRBV6-6,TRBD1,CASSYRGRLVDEQFF,TGTGCCAGCAGTTACAGGGGGCGCTTGGTCGATGAGCAGTTCTTC
-,TRBJ2-2,TRBV6-4,-,CASSDSNRTGELFF,TGTGCCAGCAGTGACTCGAACAGGACCGGGGAGCTGTTTTTT
few,TRBJ2-1,TRBV6-5,TRBD2,CATSTGGSYNEQFF,TGTGCCACCAGTACGGGAGGGTCCTACAATGAGCAGTTCTTC
-,TRBJ1-2,TRBV5-4,-,CASSVEGTIGNGYTF,TGTGCCAGCAGCGTTGAGGGGACAATTGGTAATGGCTACACCTTC
-,TRBJ2-2,TRBV7-3,-,CASSLFGYRNTGELFF,TGTGCCAGCAGCTTATTTGGTTACAGGAACACCGGGGAGCTGTTTTTT
-,TRBJ2-3,TRBV9,-,CASSVVQGNTQYF,TGTGCCAGCAGCGTAGTTCAGGGAAATACGCAGTATTTT
-,TRBJ1-3,TRBV7-9,TRBD1,CASSFSGQRTGNTIYF,TGTGCCAGCAGCTTCTCGGGACAGAGGACTGGAAACACCATATATTTT